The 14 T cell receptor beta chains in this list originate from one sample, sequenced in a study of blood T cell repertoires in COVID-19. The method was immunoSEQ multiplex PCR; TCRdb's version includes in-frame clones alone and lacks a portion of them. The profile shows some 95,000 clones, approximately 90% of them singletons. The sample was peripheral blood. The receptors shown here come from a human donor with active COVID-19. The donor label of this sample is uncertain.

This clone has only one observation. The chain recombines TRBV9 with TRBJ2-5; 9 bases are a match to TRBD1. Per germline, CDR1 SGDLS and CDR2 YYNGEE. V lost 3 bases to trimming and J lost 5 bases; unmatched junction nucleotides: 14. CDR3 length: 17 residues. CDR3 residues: CASSASPILTGGETQYF. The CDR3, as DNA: TGTGCCAGCAGCGCATCCCCGATTCTGACAGGGGGGGAGACCCAGTACTTC.

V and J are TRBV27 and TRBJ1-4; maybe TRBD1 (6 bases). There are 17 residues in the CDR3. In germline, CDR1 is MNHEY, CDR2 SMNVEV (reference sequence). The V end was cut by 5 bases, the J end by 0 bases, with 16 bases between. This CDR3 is CASSRRTAQATNEKLFF. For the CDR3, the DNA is TGTGCCAGCAGTCGACGGACAGCTCAAGCAACTAATGAAAAACTGTTTTTT.

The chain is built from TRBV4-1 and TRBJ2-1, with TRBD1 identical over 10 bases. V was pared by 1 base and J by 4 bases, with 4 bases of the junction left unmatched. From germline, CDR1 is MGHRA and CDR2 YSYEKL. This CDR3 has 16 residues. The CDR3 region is CASSQGPGQGYNEQFF. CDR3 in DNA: TGCGCCAGCAGCCAAGGCCCGGGACAGGGGTACAATGAGCAGTTCTTC.

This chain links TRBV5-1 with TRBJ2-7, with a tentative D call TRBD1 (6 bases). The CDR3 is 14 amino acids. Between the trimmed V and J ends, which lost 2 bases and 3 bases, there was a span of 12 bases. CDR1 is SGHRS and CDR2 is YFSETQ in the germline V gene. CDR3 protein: CASSFRDTHYEQYF. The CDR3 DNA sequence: TGCGCCAGCAGCTTTCGGGACACCCACTACGAGCAGTACTTC.

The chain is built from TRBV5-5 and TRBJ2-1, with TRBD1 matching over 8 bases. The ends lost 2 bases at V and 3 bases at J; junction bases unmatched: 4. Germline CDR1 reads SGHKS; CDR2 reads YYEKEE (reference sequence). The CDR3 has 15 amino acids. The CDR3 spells CASSLGQGIYNEQFF. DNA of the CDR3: TGTGCCAGCAGCTTAGGACAGGGCATCTACAATGAGCAGTTCTTC.

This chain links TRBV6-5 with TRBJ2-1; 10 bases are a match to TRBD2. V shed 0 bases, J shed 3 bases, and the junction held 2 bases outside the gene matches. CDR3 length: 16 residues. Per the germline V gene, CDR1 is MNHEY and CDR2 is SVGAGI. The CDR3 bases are TGTGCCAGCAGTTACTCTGCTAGCGGGGGCTACAATGAGCAGTTCTTC. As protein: CASSYSASGGYNEQFF.

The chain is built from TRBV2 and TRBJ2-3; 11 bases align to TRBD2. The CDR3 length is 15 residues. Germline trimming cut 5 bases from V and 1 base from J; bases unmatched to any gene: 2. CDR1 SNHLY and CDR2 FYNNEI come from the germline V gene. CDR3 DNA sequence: TGTGCCAGCAGTCCGACTAGCGGGGGCACAGATACGCAGTATTTT. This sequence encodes CASSPTSGGTDTQYF.

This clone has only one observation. The CDR3 sequence: CASSRRGMTEAFF. The CDR3 region has the DNA TGTGCCAGCAGTAGACGGGGGATGACTGAAGCTTTCTTT. The chain employs TRBV6-5 and TRBJ1-1; TRBD1 might be the D (5 bases). From germline, CDR1 is MNHEY and CDR2 SVGAGI. V lost 5 bases and J 5 bases, leaving 12 bases between the germline ends. The CDR3 length is 13 residues.

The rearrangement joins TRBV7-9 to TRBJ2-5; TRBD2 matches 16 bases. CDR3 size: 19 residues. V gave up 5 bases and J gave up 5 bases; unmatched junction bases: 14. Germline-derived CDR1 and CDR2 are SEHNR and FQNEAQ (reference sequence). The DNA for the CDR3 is TGTGCCAGCAGCCCACCACCGGGACTAGCGGGGGGGCGTTGGGAGACCCAGTACTTC. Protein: CASSPPPGLAGGRWETQYF.

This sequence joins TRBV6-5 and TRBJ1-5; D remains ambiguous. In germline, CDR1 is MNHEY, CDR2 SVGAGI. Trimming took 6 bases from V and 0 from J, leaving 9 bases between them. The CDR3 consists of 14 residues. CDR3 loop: CASSSDGSNQPQHF. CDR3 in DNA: TGTGCCAGCAGCTCAGATGGTAGCAATCAGCCCCAGCATTTT.

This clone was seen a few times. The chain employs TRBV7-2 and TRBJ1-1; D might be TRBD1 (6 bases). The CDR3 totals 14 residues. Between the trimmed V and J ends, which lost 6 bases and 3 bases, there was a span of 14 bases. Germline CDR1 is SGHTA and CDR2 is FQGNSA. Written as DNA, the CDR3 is TGTGCCAGCAGTTCCATCTACAGGGACACTGAAGCTTTCTTT. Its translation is CASSSIYRDTEAFF.

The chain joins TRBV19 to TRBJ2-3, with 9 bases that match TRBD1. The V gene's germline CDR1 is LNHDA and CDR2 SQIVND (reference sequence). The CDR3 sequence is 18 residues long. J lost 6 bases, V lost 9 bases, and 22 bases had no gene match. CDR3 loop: CASALGQTGTGIADTQYF. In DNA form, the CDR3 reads TGTGCCAGCGCATTGGGCCAAACCGGGACAGGGATTGCTGATACGCAGTATTTT.

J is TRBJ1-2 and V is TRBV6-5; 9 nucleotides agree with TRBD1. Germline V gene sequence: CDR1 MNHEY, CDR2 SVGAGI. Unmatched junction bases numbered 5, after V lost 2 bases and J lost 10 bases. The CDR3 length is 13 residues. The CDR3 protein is CASSYNDRGDYTF. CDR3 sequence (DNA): TGTGCCAGCAGTTACAACGACAGGGGGGACTACACCTTC.

The CDR3 spells CASSLSLEQGAGYGYTF. Here the CDR3 DNA reads TGTGCCAGCAGTTTATCCCTTGAACAGGGGGCTGGATATGGCTACACCTTC. The rearrangement joins TRBV27 to TRBJ1-2, with 9 bases identical to TRBD1. CDR1 and CDR2 from the germline V gene are MNHEY and SMNVEV (reference sequence). Trimming at V came to 0 bases and at J to 5 bases, leaving 10 bases not matched to a gene. This CDR3 has 17 amino acids.